A selection of T cell receptor beta chains follows, all from one sample in a study of OX40 agonist ivuxolimab in advanced cancers. Generated by immunoSEQ multiplex PCR, the TCRdb table keeps only in-frame clones and is missing some. The sample has 80,000 to 100,000 clones; roughly 94% are singletons. The specimen comprised CD4+ or CD8+ T cells sorted from blood, sampled in a trial of the OX40 agonist ivuxolimab. The receptors come from an adult with an advanced solid tumor such as melanoma, head and neck, liver or kidney cancer. The CDR3 runs from the conserved cysteine through the conserved F or W. The D gene is left open where the match is weak. The listing skips clone size in some rows; elsewhere it reads once, few, many or a size class.

V gene	clone size	J gene	CDR3 length	D gene	CDR3 protein	CDR3 DNA
TRBV5-1	once	TRBJ2-7	11	NA	CASRGVYEQYF	TGCGCCAGCAGGGGAGTCTACGAGCAGTACTTC
TRBV28	NA	TRBJ2-1	17	NA	CASSFGPRRGSYNEQFF	TGTGCCAGCAGTTTTGGTCCCAGACGGGGCTCCTACAATGAGCAGTTCTTC
TRBV7-2	NA	TRBJ2-7	17	NA	CANSFRWGGTAFYEQYF	TGTGCCAACAGCTTTAGGTGGGGCGGTACGGCCTTCTACGAGCAGTACTTC
TRBV19	NA	TRBJ2-3	13	NA	CASGSGGPDTQYF	TGTGCCAGTGGATCTGGGGGCCCCGATACGCAGTATTTT
TRBV9	NA	TRBJ1-2	15	NA	CASSPRQGTVYGYTF	TGTGCCAGCAGCCCGCGGCAGGGGACCGTCTATGGCTACACCTTC
TRBV11-2	NA	TRBJ2-2	16	TRBD1	CASSPWGQGATGELFF	TGTGCCAGCAGCCCCTGGGGGCAGGGGGCTACCGGGGAGCTGTTTTTT
TRBV6-6	NA	TRBJ2-7	12	NA	CASSRDTHEQYF	TGTGCCAGCAGCAGGGATACCCACGAGCAGTACTTC
TRBV6-5	NA	TRBJ1-5	15	NA	CASRKGVFSNQPQHF	TGTGCCAGCCGAAAGGGTGTATTTAGCAATCAGCCCCAGCATTTT
TRBV27	NA	TRBJ1-2	16	TRBD1	CASSRGSGGGNYGYTF	TGTGCCAGCAGCCGAGGGTCAGGGGGGGGTAACTATGGCTACACCTTC
TRBV2	NA	TRBJ1-1	12	TRBD1	CASSVGPGGAFF	TGTGCCAGCAGTGTGGGCCCAGGGGGGGCTTTCTTT
TRBV6-1	NA	TRBJ2-1	18	TRBD1	CASSEAWGQLNTHYEQFF	TGTGCCAGCAGTGAAGCATGGGGACAGCTGAATACACACTATGAGCAGTTCTTC
TRBV5-6	NA	TRBJ2-7	13	NA	CASSLTGRFEQYF	TGTGCCAGCAGCCTAACAGGGCGTTTCGAGCAGTACTTC
TRBV19	once	TRBJ1-1	14	NA	CASSILSRNTEAFF	TGTGCCAGTAGTATCTTATCGCGGAACACTGAAGCTTTCTTT
TRBV12-5	NA	TRBJ2-7	16	TRBD1	CASGLIVAGGKYEQYF	TGTGCTAGTGGCTTGATAGTGGCAGGGGGCAAGTACGAGCAGTACTTC
TRBV19	NA	TRBJ2-3	15	TRBD2	CASSYSGVSTDTQYF	TGTGCCAGTAGTTATAGCGGGGTTAGCACAGATACGCAGTATTTT
TRBV28	once	TRBJ2-1	15	TRBD2	CASRTGTRSIYEQFF	TGTGCCAGCCGAACCGGGACTAGATCAATCTATGAGCAGTTCTTC
TRBV19	NA	TRBJ2-1	14	NA	CASCRGRGCNEQFF	TGTGCCAGTTGCAGGGGGCGGGGGTGCAATGAGCAGTTCTTC
TRBV28	once	TRBJ1-5	14	TRBD1	CASSPGQGDQPQHF	TGTGCCAGCAGTCCGGGACAGGGGGATCAGCCCCAGCATTTT
TRBV5-4	NA	TRBJ1-1	13	NA	CASSHSRNTEAFF	TGTGCCAGCAGCCACAGCCGGAACACTGAAGCTTTCTTT
TRBV5-5	NA	TRBJ2-5	15	NA	CASTPEVGREETQYF	TGTGCCAGCACCCCGGAGGTGGGCAGGGAAGAGACCCAGTACTTC
TRBV2	NA	TRBJ2-2	15	TRBD1	CAIRRGQGFPGELFF	TGTGCCATTAGGAGGGGACAGGGATTTCCCGGGGAGCTGTTTTTT
TRBV18	NA	TRBJ2-1	15	NA	CASSPDPIGANEQFF	TGTGCCAGCTCACCAGACCCCATTGGGGCCAATGAGCAGTTCTTC
TRBV7-2	NA	TRBJ2-2	16	NA	CASSLRFQGGTGELFF	TGTGCCAGCAGCTTAAGATTCCAGGGCGGCACCGGGGAGCTGTTTTTT
TRBV19	NA	TRBJ2-5	14	NA	CASSRLGTQETQYF	TGTGCCAGTAGTAGACTAGGGACCCAAGAGACCCAGTACTTC
TRBV7-6	NA	TRBJ2-3	16	NA	CASSLAEQGPMVTQYF	TGTGCCAGCAGCTTAGCGGAGCAGGGTCCGATGGTTACGCAGTATTTT
TRBV19	once	TRBJ2-1	16	TRBD1	CASSRVVGTADNEQFF	TGTGCCAGTAGTCGAGTTGTCGGGACAGCAGACAATGAGCAGTTCTTC
TRBV11-3	NA	TRBJ2-7	17	TRBD1	CASSSPFDRVGVYEQYF	TGTGCCAGCAGCTCACCCTTCGACAGGGTTGGGGTCTACGAGCAGTACTTC
TRBV2	NA	TRBJ1-4	15	NA	CASSVPGSLGEKLFF	TGTGCCAGCAGTGTTCCCGGGAGTCTCGGTGAAAAACTGTTTTTT
TRBV7-9	NA	TRBJ1-3	15	NA	CASSSRGTAGNTIYF	TGTGCCAGCAGCTCACGGGGAACGGCTGGAAACACCATATATTTT
TRBV6-5	NA	TRBJ2-3	16	NA	CASSYSQWGDTDTQYF	TGTGCCAGCAGTTACTCTCAATGGGGGGACACAGATACGCAGTATTTT
TRBV29-1	NA	TRBJ1-2	12	NA	CSSGEVGYGYTF	TGCAGCAGCGGGGAGGTAGGCTATGGCTACACCTTC
TRBV19	NA	TRBJ2-1	14	TRBD1	CASRLGTGDSEQFF	TGTGCCAGTAGATTGGGGACAGGGGACAGTGAGCAGTTCTTC
TRBV6-5	NA	TRBJ1-5	15	NA	CASSQAGLSNQPQHF	TGTGCCAGCAGCCAAGCGGGGCTTAGCAATCAGCCCCAGCATTTT
TRBV5-1	NA	TRBJ2-3	15	TRBD2	CASSLGGGNTDTQYF	TGCGCCAGCAGCTTGGGCGGGGGAAACACAGATACGCAGTATTTT
TRBV5-4	NA	TRBJ2-5	15	NA	CASSLVGRGAQTQYF	TGTGCCAGCAGCTTGGTGGGGAGGGGGGCACAGACCCAGTACTTC
TRBV4-1	NA	TRBJ2-7	14	NA	CASSQDQGPYEQYF	TGCGCCAGCAGCCAAGATCAGGGGCCCTACGAGCAGTACTTC
TRBV29-1	NA	TRBJ1-6	13	NA	CSVQFRHNSPLHF	TGCAGCGTACAGTTCCGCCATAATTCACCCCTCCACTTT
TRBV29-1	NA	TRBJ1-1	13	NA	CSVVVRAPAQAFF	TGCAGCGTTGTGGTTCGGGCCCCAGCCCAAGCTTTCTTT
TRBV12-2	NA	TRBJ2-7	16	NA	CASRLGLAGGPDEQYF	TGTGCAAGTCGCTTGGGACTAGCGGGAGGGCCGGACGAGCAGTACTTC
TRBV18	NA	TRBJ2-3	15	NA	CASSLSHQDADTQYF	TGTGCCAGCTCACTAAGTCATCAGGACGCAGATACGCAGTATTTT
TRBV7-2	NA	TRBJ1-2	13	TRBD1	CASSLQGDYGYTF	TGTGCCAGCAGCTTACAGGGGGACTATGGCTACACCTTC
TRBV6-1	NA	TRBJ2-2	14	NA	CASSEFGLAGELFF	TGTGCCAGCAGTGAGTTTGGTTTAGCCGGGGAGCTGTTTTTT
TRBV28	NA	TRBJ2-7	14	TRBD2	CASSFEGLAGEQYF	TGTGCCAGCAGTTTCGAGGGACTAGCGGGCGAGCAGTACTTC
TRBV5-1	once	TRBJ2-5	15	TRBD2	CASSRTSGGVETQYF	TGCGCCAGCAGCCGAACTAGCGGGGGGGTAGAGACCCAGTACTTC
TRBV19	NA	TRBJ2-7	17	NA	CASSIMHAASGPYEQYF	TGTGCCAGTAGTATCATGCATGCTGCGAGCGGGCCCTACGAGCAGTACTTC
TRBV27	NA	TRBJ2-1	12	NA	CASSLGERCRFF	TGTGCCAGCAGTTTAGGTGAGCGGTGCCGGTTCTTC
TRBV6-5	once	TRBJ2-7	13	NA	CASTSGYHYEQYF	TGTGCCAGCACCAGCGGCTACCATTACGAGCAGTACTTC
TRBV5-4	once	TRBJ1-2	13	NA	CASSLRQGSGYTF	TGTGCCAGCAGCTTGAGGCAGGGTAGTGGCTACACCTTC
TRBV5-1	NA	TRBJ2-1	14	TRBD2	CASTPPGTSVGQFF	TGCGCCAGCACCCCCCCCGGGACTAGCGTCGGGCAGTTCTTC
TRBV7-9	NA	TRBJ1-3	15	NA	CASSAQGSTGNTIYF	TGTGCCAGCAGCGCTCAGGGGAGTACTGGAAACACCATATATTTT
TRBV16	NA	TRBJ1-3	14	NA	CASSQGRFGNTIYF	TGTGCCAGCAGCCAAGGAAGGTTCGGAAACACCATATATTTT
TRBV5-1	NA	TRBJ2-1	11	NA	CASSSYNEQFF	TGCGCCAGCAGTTCCTACAATGAGCAGTTCTTC
TRBV28	NA	TRBJ2-6	15	NA	CASSLGGSGANVLTF	TGTGCCAGCAGTTTGGGGGGCTCTGGGGCCAACGTCCTGACTTTC